This T cell receptor (beta chain) is drawn from a study of T cell responses to AZD1222 COVID-19 vaccine (dated by TCRdb to the early 2020s). The study in broad terms: Because spike-specific TCR depth and breadth did not differ between the two schedules, AZD1222 recipients who got a second dose at roughly 4 weeks were pooled with those who got a second dose at roughly 12 weeks. TCR sequencing was performed for approximately 240 trial participants, of whom 200 to 220 were given two doses of AZD1222 and roughly 25 were given two doses of MenACWY control vaccine. Trial participants were enrolled into age subgroups of 18-55, 56-69 and 70-plus years, which contained around 150, 28 and 57 TCR-sequenced participants, respectively. Findings and caveats that apply to the study as a whole: Participants were mostly white British, with more females than males. The authors suggested clonal diversity may have been underestimated. Because no samples from the day 14 peak response were available, repertoires could be characterized only after the peak T cell response. After two AZD1222 doses, both the breadth and the depth of spike-specific TCRs were significantly higher than at day 0 and than in MenACWY recipients. Conclusions about previously exposed vaccinees are limited, since just 5 to 7 AZD1222 recipients were seropositive for SARS-CoV-2 at baseline. Vaccine-associated CD4 TCRs spanned the whole spike protein, with dominant responses in regions 160-218 and 743-854. In the small 56-69-year group, the increase in depth fell short of significance, most likely because of low power. Reportedly, close to half of the unique spike-specific TCRs recognized epitopes lying outside the regions that are mutated in the B.1.351 and B.1.1.7 variants.

Concerning this clone: Its antigen remains undetermined. No much larger clonotype is one base removed from it; base qualities were not supplied.

The time point label, read with the paper, signifies: baseline before first vaccination. Vaccinee samples were obtained from the UK trials COV001 and COV002, which included a single-blind randomized controlled phase 2/3 trial of AZD1222 (ChAdOx1 nCoV-19) in healthy adults. Trial participant PBMC samples were collected at day 0 and day 28 after the second dose for TCRbeta chain sequencing. V loses 7 bases at its end and J loses 2 bases; junction bases beyond the gene matches: 4. As encoded in the germline V gene, CDR1 is SQVTM while CDR2 is ANQGSEA. CDR3 length: 13 amino acids, cysteine to phenylalanine. Only the CDR3 portion is preserved as DNA: 39 bases, with reading frame beginning at the first base. The CDR3 regions of human TCRbeta chains were analyzed by immunosequencing. The study's processing was this. TCRs in the repertoires were compared against a reference library of SARS-CoV-2-specific TCRs that had been generated with the MIRA antigen-specificity platform. Breadth was defined as the fraction of unique TCRs that were SARS-CoV-2-associated. Depth was defined as the fraction of total T cells that were SARS-CoV-2-associated. Using the MIRA data, every spike-specific TCR was mapped to the spike region that the TCR reacted to and assigned to either a CD4 or a CD8 class. Log10-transformed breadth and depth values were compared by one-way ANOVA with Sidak's multiple comparisons tests. This immuneACCESS table, as held by TCRdb, lists in-frame sequences with V and J called but not all clones. Of the missing ones, under half trace to an unresolved V gene in checked studies; the others have no known cause. Clonal size and the V and J genes are those of that table, whereas D and trimming came from the DNA. This sample gives about 100,000 clones in total; about 86% of them show up just once. Jointly, the top ten make up 3% to 4% of the sample.

This receptor chain uses TRBV29-1 and TRBJ1-1; 10 junctional bases match TRBD1. This clonotype was obtained from an adult in good health. This sample comprised peripheral blood, obtained on day 0 of AZD1222 vaccination. The CDR3 loop reads CSARTGGNTEAFF. The sequenced DNA is TGCAGCGCAAGGACAGGGGGAAACACTGAAGCTTTCTTT. Extended through the reference TRBV29-1 and TRBJ1-1 proteins, this CDR3 yields the full variable domain: SAVISQKPSRDICQRGTSLTIQCQVDSQVTMMFWYRQQPGQSLTLIATANQGSEATYESGFVIDKFPISRPNLTFSTLTVSNMSPEDSSIYLCSARTGGNTEAFFGQGTRLTVV.